The next 9 T cell receptor beta chains were all read from a single sample in a study of T cell changes during pregnancy in multiple sclerosis. The assay was immunoSEQ multiplex PCR, and TCRdb's table has in-frame clones only and misses some. The profile shows 40,000 to 45,000 clones, roughly 92% of them singletons. What was sequenced was peripheral blood. The source of these receptors is a female donor with multiple sclerosis, enrolled in a pregnancy study.

This clone was picked up one time. The V call is TRBV2, the J call TRBJ1-5; possibly TRBD1 for D (5 bases). Trimming cost V 7 bases and J 5 bases, with 12 bases left between them. The germline V gene encodes CDR1 SNHLY and CDR2 FYNNEI. The CDR3 extends over 13 amino acids. CDR3 sequence (DNA): TGTGCCAGCACCGGGCAGGGCGATCAGCCCCAGCATTTT. This codes for CASTGQGDQPQHF.

The rearrangement joins TRBV9 to TRBJ2-2, with TRBD2 matching over 10 bases. This CDR3 is 15 amino acids long. Germline lookup yields CDR1 SGDLS and CDR2 YYNGEE. V lost 4 bases to trimming and J lost 4 bases; unmatched junction nucleotides: 4. In DNA form, the CDR3 reads TGTGCCAGCAGCCTCCGGACTAGCGGCACCGGGGAGCTGTTTTTT. It specifies CASSLRTSGTGELFF.

The chain uses TRBV6-6 and TRBJ2-5; TRBD2 matches 7 bases. Per germline, CDR1 MNHNY and CDR2 SVGAGI (reference sequence). The CDR3 runs 16 residues. V lost 2 bases, J lost 1 base, and 7 bases stayed unmatched. CDR3 bases: TGTGCCAGCAGTTACACCGCTAGCGGACTCCAAGAGACCCAGTACTTC. Residues: CASSYTASGLQETQYF.

This chain joins TRBV9 and TRBJ2-1; possibly TRBD2 for D (5 bases). The V end was cut by 0 bases, the J end by 0 bases, with 13 bases between. The CDR3 is 17 residues long. Germline CDR1 is SGDLS and CDR2 is YYNGEE. The CDR3 nucleotides are TGTGCCAGCAGCGTAGAAAGCGGATCAAGCTCCTACAATGAGCAGTTCTTC. Protein: CASSVESGSSSYNEQFF.

The chain uses TRBV19 and TRBJ1-1, with TRBD1 identical over 10 bases. Germline-derived CDR1 and CDR2 are LNHDA and SQIVND (reference sequence). V was pared by 6 bases and J by 1 base, with 8 bases of the junction left unmatched. The CDR3 is made up of 16 amino acids. Here the CDR3 DNA reads TGTGCCAGTAGCACGACAGGGGGCGCGGGGAACACTGAAGCTTTCTTT. Its translation: CASSTTGGAGNTEAFF.

J is TRBJ2-7 and V is TRBV7-2; D is ambiguous. The germline V and J ends were trimmed by 1 base and 5 bases, with 9 bases remaining between them. There are 13 residues in the CDR3. CDR1 and CDR2 from the germline V gene are SGHTA and FQGNSA. CDR3 region: CASSLGRMDEQYF. As DNA, the CDR3 is TGTGCCAGCAGCTTAGGCAGGATGGACGAGCAGTACTTC.

The chain couples TRBV29-1 to TRBJ1-2, with a weak D call TRBD1 (5 bases). Deletions cut 7 bases from V and 8 bases from J, with 17 bases between. The germline V gene has CDR1 SQVTM and CDR2 ANQGSEA. There are 12 residues in the CDR3. CDR3 sequence (DNA): TGCAGCGAAGGGACGGACGCTATCGGCTACACCTTC. Translated, it gives CSEGTDAIGYTF.

The chain has TRBV9 and TRBJ2-1; 10 nucleotides align to TRBD2. The V segment lost 0 bases and the J segment 5 bases; nucleotides outside the gene matches: 5. CDR3 length: 16 amino acids. Germline loops: CDR1 SGDLS, CDR2 YYNGEE. CDR3 in DNA: TGTGCCAGCAGCGTAGGGGCCGGACTAGCGGACAATGAGCAGTTCTTC. Its translation is CASSVGAGLADNEQFF.

V is TRBV11-2 and J is TRBJ1-3; no clear D gene. V was trimmed by 5 bases and J by 0 bases, leaving 11 bases between them. In germline, CDR1 is SGHAT, CDR2 FQNNGV. The length of the CDR3 is 15 residues. The CDR3 sequence is CASSPGRVSGNTIYF. The CDR3 nucleotides read TGTGCCAGCAGCCCCGGGAGGGTCTCTGGAAACACCATATATTTT.